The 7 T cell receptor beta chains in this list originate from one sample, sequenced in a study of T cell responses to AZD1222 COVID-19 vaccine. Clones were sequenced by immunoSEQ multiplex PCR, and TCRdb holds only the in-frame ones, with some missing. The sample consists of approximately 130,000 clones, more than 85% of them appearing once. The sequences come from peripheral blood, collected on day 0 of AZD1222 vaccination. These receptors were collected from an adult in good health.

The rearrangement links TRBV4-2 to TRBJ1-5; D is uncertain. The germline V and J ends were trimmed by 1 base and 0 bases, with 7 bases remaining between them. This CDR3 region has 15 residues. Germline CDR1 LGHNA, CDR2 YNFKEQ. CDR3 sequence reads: CASSQAGNSNQPQHF. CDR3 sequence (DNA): TGTGCCAGCAGCCAAGCCGGGAATAGCAATCAGCCCCAGCATTTT.

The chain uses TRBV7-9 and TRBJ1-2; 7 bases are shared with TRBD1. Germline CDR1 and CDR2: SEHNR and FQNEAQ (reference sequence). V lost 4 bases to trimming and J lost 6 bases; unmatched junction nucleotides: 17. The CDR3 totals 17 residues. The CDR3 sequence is CASSSQFPQTGNHGYTF. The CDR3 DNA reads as TGTGCCAGCAGCTCACAATTCCCCCAGACAGGGAATCATGGCTACACCTTC.

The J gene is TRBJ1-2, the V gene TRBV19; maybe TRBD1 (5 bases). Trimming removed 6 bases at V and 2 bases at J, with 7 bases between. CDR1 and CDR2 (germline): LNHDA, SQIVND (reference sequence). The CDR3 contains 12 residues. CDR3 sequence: CASRTANYGYTF. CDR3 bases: TGTGCCAGTAGGACAGCGAACTATGGCTACACCTTC.

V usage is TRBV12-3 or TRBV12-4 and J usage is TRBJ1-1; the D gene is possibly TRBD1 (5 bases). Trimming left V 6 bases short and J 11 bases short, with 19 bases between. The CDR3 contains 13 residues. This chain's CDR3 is CASSLGTYRYAFF. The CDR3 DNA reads TGTGCCAGCAGCCTCGGGACTTATAGGTATGCTTTCTTT.

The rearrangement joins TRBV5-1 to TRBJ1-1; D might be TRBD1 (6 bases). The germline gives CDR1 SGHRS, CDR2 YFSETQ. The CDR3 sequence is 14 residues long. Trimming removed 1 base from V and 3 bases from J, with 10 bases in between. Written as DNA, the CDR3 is TGCGCCAGCAGCTTGTTAGGGGGGGACACTGAAGCTTTCTTT. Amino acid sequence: CASSLLGGDTEAFF.

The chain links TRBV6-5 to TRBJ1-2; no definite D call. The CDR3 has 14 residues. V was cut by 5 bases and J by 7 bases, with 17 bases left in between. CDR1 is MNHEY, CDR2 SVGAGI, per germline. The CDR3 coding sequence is TGTGCCAGCAGTACCCTGACTATGACTGGTGGCTACACCTTC. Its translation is CASSTLTMTGGYTF.

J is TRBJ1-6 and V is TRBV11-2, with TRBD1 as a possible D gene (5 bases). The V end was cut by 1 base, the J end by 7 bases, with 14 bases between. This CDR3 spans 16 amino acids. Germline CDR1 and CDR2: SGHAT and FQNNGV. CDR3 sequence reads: CASSLGTRVLNSPLHF. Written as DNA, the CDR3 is TGTGCCAGCAGCTTAGGGACAAGGGTCCTAAATTCACCCCTCCACTTT.